The 9 T cell receptor beta chains reported below all come from one sample, sequenced in a study of T cell changes during pregnancy in multiple sclerosis. The protocol was immunoSEQ multiplex PCR, while the TCRdb copy is restricted to in-frame clones and leaves out a portion. This sample has about 69,000 clones, with roughly nine tenths found just once. The specimen was CD4+ T cells from peripheral blood mononuclear cells, collected in the third trimester of pregnancy. These receptors were collected from a female donor in good health, enrolled as a control in a pregnancy study.

V gene TRBV7-8 combines with J gene TRBJ2-7; TRBD1 agrees at 9 bases. CDR3 length: 13 amino acids. The germline V gene has CDR1 SGHVS and CDR2 FQNEAQ. V lost 2 bases to trimming and J lost 9 bases; unmatched junction nucleotides: 5. In nucleotides, the CDR3 is TGTGCCAGCAGCTTAAGGGAGGGACAGGGGCAGTACTTC. Its protein is CASSLREGQGQYF.

This chain joins TRBV19 and TRBJ2-1; 9 bases map to TRBD1. V was pared by 9 bases and J by 7 bases, with 7 bases of the junction left unmatched. This CDR3 is 13 amino acids long. Looked up from germline, CDR1 is LNHDA and CDR2 is SQIVND (reference sequence). CDR3 nucleotide sequence: TGTGCCAGCCGGGACAGGGTTTTTAATGAGCAGTTCTTC. It translates to CASRDRVFNEQFF. The full variable domain, completed using reference TRBV19 and TRBJ2-1, is DGGITQSPKYLFRKEGQNVTLSCEQNLNHDAMYWYRQDPGQGLRLIYYSQIVNDFQKGDIAEGYSVSREKKESFPLTVTSAQKNPTAFYLCASRDRVFNEQFFGPGTRLTVL.

The chain couples TRBV15 to TRBJ1-6, with 9 bases lining up with TRBD1. The ends lost 3 bases at V and 7 bases at J; junction bases unmatched: 4. The CDR3 has 15 residues. CDR1 is LNHNV, CDR2 YYDKDF, per germline (reference sequence). The CDR3 DNA is TGTGCCACCAGCAGTAGGGACAGGGAGAATTCACCCCTCCACTTT. It translates to CATSSRDRENSPLHF.

The J gene is TRBJ2-1, the V gene TRBV7-2; 7 bases align to TRBD1. Germline V gene sequence: CDR1 SGHTA, CDR2 FQGNSA. This CDR3 has 13 amino acids. V shed 5 bases and J 6 bases; nucleotides not matched to a gene: 4. The CDR3 loop is CASSRGQVNEQFF. The CDR3 DNA sequence: TGTGCCAGCAGCCGAGGACAGGTCAATGAGCAGTTCTTC.

In DNA form, the CDR3 reads TGTGCCAGTAGCCCCAGACAGGGTAATAGCAATCAGCCCCAGCATTTT. Encoded protein: CASSPRQGNSNQPQHF. This rearrangement joins TRBV19 to TRBJ1-5; 7 nucleotides match TRBD1. The CDR3 spans 16 residues. The germline CDR1 and CDR2 sequences are LNHDA and SQIVND (reference sequence). V dropped 6 bases and J dropped 0; count of bases not matched to a gene: 8.

The V call is TRBV18, the J call TRBJ1-5; possible D gene TRBD1, 5 bases. The germline V and J ends were trimmed by 3 bases and 2 bases, with 11 bases remaining between them. Germline V gives CDR1 KGHSH, CDR2 LQKENI. The length of the CDR3 is 15 residues. The CDR3 DNA follows: TGTGCCAGCTCACCGCAGGGTGTCGGCAATCAGCCCCAGCATTTT. Residues: CASSPQGVGNQPQHF.

V is TRBV5-4 and J is TRBJ2-7; tentatively, D is TRBD2 (6 bases). The CDR3 runs 13 residues. The germline V gene has CDR1 SGHNT and CDR2 YYREEE (reference sequence). The germline V and J ends were trimmed by 5 bases and 5 bases, with 14 bases remaining between them. CDR3 sequence reads: CASSSVGGNEQYF. CDR3 in DNA: TGTGCCAGCAGTTCCGTTGGAGGGAACGAGCAGTACTTC.

The rearrangement joins TRBV6-5 to TRBJ2-7; 10 bases are shared with TRBD1. This CDR3 comprises 13 residues. Germline loops: CDR1 MNHEY, CDR2 SVGAGI. V lost 6 bases to trimming and J lost 5 bases; unmatched junction nucleotides: 4. The CDR3: CASSGQGVNEQYF. In DNA, the CDR3 is TGTGCCAGCAGCGGACAGGGGGTCAACGAGCAGTACTTC.

This rearrangement joins TRBV4-3 to TRBJ2-2; D perhaps matches TRBD1 (5 bases). This CDR3 is built from 16 residues. V was clipped by 2 bases and J by 1 base, with 11 bases between them. Per the germline V gene, CDR1 is LGHNA and CDR2 is YSLEER. DNA of the CDR3: TGCGCCAGCAGCCAACACGGAACAGGGAACACCGGGGAGCTGTTTTTT. This codes for CASSQHGTGNTGELFF.